This entry is about one TCR beta chain. Participants came from roughly 24 US areas, aged about 18 to 89 years. All recovered Cohort 3 donors got two negative PCRs, got clearance, or saw symptom resolution. The sample belongs to a study of blood T cell repertoires in COVID-19. Trimming took 0 bases from V and 8 from J; bases not matched to a gene: 7. Germline V gene data show CDR1 as GTSNPN and CDR2 as SVGIG (reference sequence). The CDR3 runs to 17 residues. Assay: immunoSEQ multiplex PCR; the TCRdb copy retains only in-frame clones and omits some. The sample records about 300,000 clones, nearly 90% being singletons.

V gene TRBV30 combines with J gene TRBJ2-1, with 16 bases that match TRBD2. The TCR was taken from a woman aged 25-40 years who had recovered from COVID-19. Source material: PBMCs or T cells enriched from blood (not recorded which). CDR3 region: CAWSVPGLAGGRYEQFF. CDR3 nucleotide sequence: TGTGCCTGGAGTGTCCCGGGACTAGCGGGGGGGCGTTATGAGCAGTTCTTC.